These T cell receptor beta chains were read from a single sample in a study of cytomegalovirus exposure and HLA in healthy donors. Assay used: immunoSEQ multiplex PCR; TCRdb lists only in-frame clones, some missing. The data show approximately 59,000 clones, with almost 70% seen just once and less than 20% held by the top ten. Source material: PBMCs. The receptors derive from a man aged 35 to 55 in good health and CMV-seropositive. Each CDR3 is given with its conserved first and last residue. The D gene is left open where the match is weak. A clone size is listed for some rows: how often the clone was seen (once, few, many), or a class if it is expanded.

TRBJ2-1	TRBD1	TRBV27	-	TGTGCCAGCCCTTCCGGGACAGGGGGCTTTGAGCAGTTCTTC	CASPSGTGGFEQFF
TRBJ2-1	TRBD2	TRBV10-3	-	TGTGCCATCGCTAGCGGCACGACCTACAATGAGCAGTTCTTC	CAIASGTTYNEQFF
TRBJ2-4	TRBD2	TRBV14	-	TGTGCCAGCAGCCGGGGGGGGTTAGCCAAAAACATTCAGTACTTC	CASSRGGLAKNIQYF
TRBJ2-1	TRBD2	TRBV7-2	-	TGTGCCAGCAGCTTATTCTCAAGCGGGGGGACCAATGAGCAGTTCTTC	CASSLFSSGGTNEQFF
TRBJ2-1	TRBD2	TRBV7-7	-	TGTGCTAGCAGCGACTCTAGCGGAAACAATGAGCAGTTCTTC	CASSDSSGNNEQFF
TRBJ2-7	-	TRBV5-1	-	TGCGCCAGCAGCTTGGCGGGACAACCCTACGAGCAGTACTTC	CASSLAGQPYEQYF
TRBJ1-2	TRBD1	TRBV27	few	TGTGCCAGCAGTAAGGGACAGGAGGCCTATGGCTACACCTTC	CASSKGQEAYGYTF
TRBJ2-4	-	TRBV7-9	-	TGTGCCAGCAGCCCACCCCCTCTTAGACAGTTAGCCAAAAACATTCAGTACTTC	CASSPPPLRQLAKNIQYF
TRBJ2-5	TRBD2	TRBV4-3	-	TGCGCCAGCAGCCAAGGGAATCCAGGGAGGGGAGAGACCCAGTACTTC	CASSQGNPGRGETQYF
TRBJ2-2	TRBD2	TRBV4-1	many	TGCGCCAGCAGCAAAATGGTTTCCGGGACTAGCGGGAGAAACGGCACCGGGGAGCTGTTTTTT	CASSKMVSGTSGRNGTGELFF
TRBJ2-3	TRBD2	TRBV4-3	-	TGCGCCAGCAGCCCCGGGACTAGGGACCTTCGGGGCACAGATACGCAGTATTTT	CASSPGTRDLRGTDTQYF
TRBJ1-6	-	TRBV2	-	TGTGCCAGCAGCCTACAGAATTCACCCCTCCACTTT	CASSLQNSPLHF
TRBJ2-3	TRBD1	TRBV9	-	TGTGCCAGCAGCGCCTACGGCGGACAGGGTTTCGGAGATACGCAGTATTTT	CASSAYGGQGFGDTQYF
TRBJ1-2	TRBD1	TRBV2	-	TGTGCCGTAGTACAGGGGGCATATGGCTACACCTTC	CAVVQGAYGYTF
TRBJ2-5	-	TRBV4-2	-	TGTGCCAGCAGCCAAGCCCTACCAGGGGGAGGCCTTCAAGAGACCCAGTACTTC	CASSQALPGGGLQETQYF